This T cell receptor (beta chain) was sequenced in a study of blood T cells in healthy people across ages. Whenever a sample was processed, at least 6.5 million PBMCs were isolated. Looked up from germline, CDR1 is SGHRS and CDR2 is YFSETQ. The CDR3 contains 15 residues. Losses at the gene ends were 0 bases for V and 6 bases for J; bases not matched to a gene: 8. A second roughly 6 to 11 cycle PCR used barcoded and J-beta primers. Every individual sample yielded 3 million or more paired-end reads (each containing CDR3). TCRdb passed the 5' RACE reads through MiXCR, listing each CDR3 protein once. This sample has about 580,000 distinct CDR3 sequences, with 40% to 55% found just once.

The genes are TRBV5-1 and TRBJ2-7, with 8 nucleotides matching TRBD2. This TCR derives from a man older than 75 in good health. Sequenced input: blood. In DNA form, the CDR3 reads TGCGCCAGCAGCTTGGGTGGACTAGCCGGCTCCGAGCAGTACTTC. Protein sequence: CASSLGGLAGSEQYF.